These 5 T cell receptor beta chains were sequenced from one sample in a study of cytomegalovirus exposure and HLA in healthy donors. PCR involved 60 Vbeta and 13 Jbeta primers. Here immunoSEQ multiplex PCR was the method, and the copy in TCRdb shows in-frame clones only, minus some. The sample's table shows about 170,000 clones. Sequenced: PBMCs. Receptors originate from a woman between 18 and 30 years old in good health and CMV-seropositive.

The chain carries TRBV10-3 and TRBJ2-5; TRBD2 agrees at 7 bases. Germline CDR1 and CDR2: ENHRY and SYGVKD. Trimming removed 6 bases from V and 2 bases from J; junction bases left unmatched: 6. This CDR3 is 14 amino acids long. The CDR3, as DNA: TGTGCCATCAGGCCGGGACTACAACAAGAGACCCAGTACTTC. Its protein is CAIRPGLQQETQYF.

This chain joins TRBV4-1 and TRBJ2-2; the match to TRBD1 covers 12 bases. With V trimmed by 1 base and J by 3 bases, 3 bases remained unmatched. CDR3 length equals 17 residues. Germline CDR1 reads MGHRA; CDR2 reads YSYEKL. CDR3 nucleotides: TGCGCCAGCAGCCAAGTGGGACAGGGGGCCTACACCGGGGAGCTGTTTTTT. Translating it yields CASSQVGQGAYTGELFF.

The CDR3 loop is CASSPGAAGLYNEQFF. The CDR3 DNA reads TGTGCCAGCAGCCCAGGTGCGGCGGGATTATACAATGAGCAGTTCTTC. V gene TRBV7-2 combines with J gene TRBJ2-1; possibly TRBD2 for D (6 bases). V was shortened by 5 bases and J by 4 bases, with 18 bases between the two germline ends. Germline lookup yields CDR1 SGHTA and CDR2 FQGNSA. This CDR3 comprises 16 residues.

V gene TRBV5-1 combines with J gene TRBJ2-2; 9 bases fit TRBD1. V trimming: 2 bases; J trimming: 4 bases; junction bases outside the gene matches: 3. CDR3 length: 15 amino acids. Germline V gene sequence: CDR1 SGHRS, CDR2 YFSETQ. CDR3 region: CASSLDRGSTGELFF. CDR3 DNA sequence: TGCGCCAGCAGCTTAGACAGGGGGTCCACCGGGGAGCTGTTTTTT. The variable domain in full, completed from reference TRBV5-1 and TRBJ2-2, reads KAGVTQTPRYLIKTRGQQVTLSCSPISGHRSVSWYQQTPGQGLQFLFEYFSETQRNKGNFPGRFSGRQFSNSRSEMNVSTLELGDSALYLCASSLDRGSTGELFFGEGSRLTVL.

CDR3 sequence (DNA): TGCGCCAGCAGCTTGGCCGGTAGCGGGATGGGTGAGCAGTTCTTC. As protein: CASSLAGSGMGEQFF. The V call is TRBV5-1, the J call TRBJ2-1, with 8 bases identical to TRBD2. Germline assignment: CDR1 SGHRS and CDR2 YFSETQ. Trimming at V came to 0 bases and at J to 9 bases, leaving 8 bases not matched to a gene. The CDR3 runs to 15 residues.